Included here is one T cell receptor (beta chain) sequence, with context. Its specific antigen is unknown. Base qualities are not recorded, but no much larger clone differs from it by a single base. One collaborating source in Seattle enrolled patients while the patients were actively infected and followed the patients over time throughout the course of disease. Collaborating institutions collected whole blood in K2EDTA tubes following their own protocols. For TCRbeta analysis, collaborators shipped samples as frozen whole blood, isolated PBMCs, or DNA extracted from either of those sample types. Sequences SGHRS (CDR1) and YFSETQ (CDR2) are obtained from the germline V gene. The CDR3 spans 15 residues, from the cysteine through the phenylalanine. Only CDR3 DNA remains: 45 bases, in frame from the first base. A distance of 18 bases separates the germline ends of V and J, which lose 4 bases and 5 bases respectively.

The sample originates from a study of blood T cell repertoires in COVID-19 (dated by TCRdb to 2019 to 2021). Context from the whole study: Samples from collaborators originated in the United States, Italy and Spain and spanned both the acute and convalescent phases of COVID-19. The material from the prospective study consisted of cDNA or gDNA derived from T cells, B-cell-depleted T cells, or PBMCs. Subjects who had been exposed to COVID-19, were actively infected with it, or had recovered from it provided the deeply sampled blood TCRbeta repertoires that made up the dataset. The repertoires were released in a freely available public database intended as a resource for research on the immune response to SARS-CoV-2. Samples were obtained from the ongoing ImmuneRACE study (first 160 participants) and from 1,254 subjects provided by 6 global collaborators. The sample metadata nearly always contained a de-identified subject ID, COVID-19 status, age in years and sex. Where HLA class I and class II types were available, the types were taken from metadata supplied by the sample provider, not from assay-based typing.

The paper's findings and limits, for the study overall: Clinical and demographic metadata were provided uncurated, with the amount varying by source and participant.

The immunoSEQ Assay, a bias-controlled multiplex PCR, was used to amplify TCRbeta CDR3 regions from genomic DNA. Regarding the original processing steps: The number of nucleated cells in each sample was estimated by amplification of reference gene primers within the assay. Sequence reads were collapsed and filtered to measure the absolute abundance of every unique TCRbeta CDR3 rearrangement. Productive Simpson clonality was computed per sample as the square root of Simpson's diversity index over productive rearrangements. Held by TCRdb, this immuneACCESS table contains in-frame sequences only and omits some clones. Under half of the omission traces to an unresolved V gene where checked; the cause of the rest is unknown. V, J and clone size reflect that table, while D and trimming were determined from the DNA. This sample holds some 310,000 clones; approximately 87% were observed only once. Of the sample, 2.9% falls within the top ten clones.

Material for sequencing was peripheral blood. The clonotype comes from a woman aged 30 to 39 with COVID-19, enrolled during active disease. The chain employs TRBV5-1 and TRBJ1-1, and perhaps TRBD1 as D gene, on 6 matching bases. The CDR3 corresponds to CASSPIGGLRTEAFF. The DNA is as follows: TGCGCCAGCAGCCCGATCGGGGGGCTTCGGACTGAAGCTTTCTTT.